The present TCR beta chain was sequenced within a study of technical replicates of blood from a few donors. Using immunoSEQ multiplex PCR, the repertoire was profiled, and TCRdb retains in-frame clones only, with some absent. The sample has around 80,000 clones; more than 85% are singletons. The CDR3 length is 16 residues. Germline loops: CDR1 MNHEY, CDR2 SVGAGI. V was trimmed by 2 bases and J by 6 bases, leaving 17 bases between them. The TCR originated in a human donor in good health. The J gene is TRBJ2-1, the V gene TRBV6-5; possible D gene TRBD2, 5 bases. The specimen was T cells isolated from PBMCs. CDR3 protein: CASSYPLGGKGNEQFF. The CDR3 nucleotides read TGTGCCAGCAGTTACCCCCTAGGAGGCAAGGGCAATGAGCAGTTCTTC.